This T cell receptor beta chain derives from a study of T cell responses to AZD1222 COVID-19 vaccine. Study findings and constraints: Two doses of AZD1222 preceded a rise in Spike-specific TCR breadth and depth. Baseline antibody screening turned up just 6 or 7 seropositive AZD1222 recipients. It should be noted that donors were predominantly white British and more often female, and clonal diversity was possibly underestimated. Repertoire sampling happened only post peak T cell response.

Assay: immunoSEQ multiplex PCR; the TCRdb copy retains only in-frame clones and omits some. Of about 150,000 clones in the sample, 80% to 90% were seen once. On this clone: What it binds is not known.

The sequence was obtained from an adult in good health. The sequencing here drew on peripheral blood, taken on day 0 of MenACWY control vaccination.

CDR3 protein: CASSQVAGEKLFF. The CDR3 DNA reads TGTGCCAGCAGCCAAGTAGCTGGCGAAAAACTGTTTTTT. The genes are TRBV3-1 (or the pseudogene TRBV3-2) and TRBJ1-4; unclear D gene. V shed 1 base and J shed 8 bases, with 8 bases lying between them. CDR1 LGHDT and CDR2 YNNKEL come from the germline V gene (reference sequence). CDR3 size: 13 residues.